Listed below are T cell receptor beta chains from one sample, sequenced in a study of beta chain features in type 1 diabetes. The repertoire was sequenced with immunoSEQ multiplex PCR; TCRdb's copy has only in-frame clones and lacks some. Found here are around 250,000 clones, around a quarter of them singletons; the top ten hold roughly 4%. The sequenced sample was central memory CD4+ T cells from blood. These receptors were taken from a man younger than 40 in good health. The CDR3 runs from the conserved cysteine through the conserved F or W. The D gene is left open where the match is weak. Size values are once, few and many counts, or a class for expanded clones, and some rows have none.

j_call d_call v_call clone_size cdr3_aa cdr3_nt
TRBJ2-7 - TRBV6-5 many CASSYLGMEQYF TGTGCCAGCAGTTATCTTGGGATGGAGCAGTACTTC
TRBJ2-7 - TRBV18 - CASSIGQLYEQYF TGTGCCAGCTCAATAGGACAGCTCTACGAGCAGTACTTC
TRBJ2-5 TRBD2 TRBV5-4 - CASSFRLAGQETQYF TGTGCCAGCAGCTTTCGGCTAGCGGGACAAGAGACCCAGTACTTC
TRBJ1-2 - TRBV4-1 - CASSQRQSPGLYGYTF TGCGCCAGCAGCCAACGTCAGAGTCCCGGGTTATATGGCTACACCTTC
TRBJ2-3 TRBD1 TRBV5-6 - CASSLDRGTTDTQYF TGTGCCAGCAGCTTGGACAGGGGTACCACAGATACGCAGTATTTT
TRBJ2-5 TRBD2 TRBV10-3 - CAIRPTQAGGSETQYF TGTGCCATCAGACCAACTCAAGCGGGAGGGTCAGAGACCCAGTACTTC
TRBJ2-3 - TRBV6-5 - CATRVGDTQYF TGTGCCACCCGCGTTGGCGATACGCAGTATTTT
TRBJ1-5 TRBD1 TRBV11-2 many CASSDTDRGSLNQPQHF TGTGCCAGCAGCGACACGGACAGGGGTTCCCTCAATCAGCCCCAGCATTTT
TRBJ1-5 - TRBV30 - CAWSVPGSGQPQHF TGTGCCTGGAGTGTACCAGGGTCCGGGCAGCCCCAGCATTTT
TRBJ2-5 - TRBV5-1 - CASSLQHIGETQYF TGCGCCAGCAGCTTACAGCACATCGGAGAGACCCAGTACTTC
TRBJ2-7 TRBD2 TRBV28 - CATKRTSGAQEQYF TGTGCCACCAAGAGGACTAGCGGGGCACAAGAGCAGTACTTC
TRBJ2-7 - TRBV18 - CASSPPAQPGEQYF TGTGCCAGCTCACCACCGGCCCAGCCGGGCGAGCAGTACTTC
TRBJ2-1 TRBD2 TRBV7-2 many CASSSRPGTSSDEQFF TGTGCCAGCAGCTCGAGACCCGGGACTAGCTCTGATGAGCAGTTCTTC
TRBJ2-3 - TRBV7-2 few CASSLGGSGADTQYF TGTGCCAGCAGCTTAGGAGGGTCCGGGGCAGATACGCAGTATTTT
TRBJ2-6 TRBD1 TRBV27 few CASSPTGGQAGANVLTF TGTGCCAGCAGTCCTACAGGGGGGCAGGCTGGGGCCAACGTCCTGACTTTC
TRBJ2-7 - TRBV2 - CASNEQAYEQYF TGTGCCAGCAATGAGCAGGCCTACGAGCAGTACTTC
TRBJ2-1 - TRBV11-1 - CASSPSQNEQFF TGTGCCAGCAGCCCAAGTCAAAATGAGCAGTTCTTC
TRBJ2-2 - TRBV7-2 few CASNFRLGTGELFF TGTGCCAGCAACTTCCGACTAGGGACCGGGGAGCTGTTTTTT
TRBJ2-7 TRBD2 TRBV30 few CAWSLGTSGMTYEQYF TGTGCCTGGAGCTTAGGGACTAGCGGGATGACCTACGAGCAGTACTTC
TRBJ2-5 - TRBV30 - CAWSPAGTQYF TGTGCCTGGAGCCCGGCGGGGACCCAGTACTTC
TRBJ2-7 - TRBV6-1 few CASSDQGGYEQYF TGTGCCAGCAGTGACCAGGGGGGCTACGAGCAGTACTTC
TRBJ1-1 TRBD1 TRBV29-1 - CSVYQGEWNTEAFF TGCAGCGTATATCAGGGGGAGTGGAACACTGAAGCTTTCTTT
TRBJ1-1 - TRBV7-2 few CASSLDQGTTEAFF TGTGCCAGCAGCTTAGATCAGGGGACCACTGAAGCTTTCTTT
TRBJ2-3 - TRBV2 - CASSDNRNTQYF TGTGCCAGCAGTGATAATCGGAATACGCAGTATTTT
TRBJ2-5 - TRBV6-1 - CASSGIGQETQYF TGTGCCAGCAGTGGAATCGGCCAAGAGACCCAGTACTTC
TRBJ2-5 - TRBV21-1 many CASSKRGTLQETQYF TGTGCCAGCAGCAAACGCGGGACACTTCAAGAGACCCAGTACTTC
TRBJ2-7 TRBD2 TRBV27 - CASSSWLAGGAGEQYF TGTGCCAGCAGTTCATGGCTAGCGGGAGGCGCGGGCGAGCAGTACTTC
TRBJ1-2 - TRBV11-2 - CASSLVRGPNYGYTF TGTGCCAGCAGCTTAGTTCGGGGTCCCAACTATGGCTACACCTTC
TRBJ1-5 TRBD1 TRBV5-1 - CASSLTGEHQPQHF TGCGCCAGCAGTTTGACAGGGGAGCATCAGCCCCAGCATTTT
TRBJ1-5 - TRBV30 - CAWSSLSNQPQHF TGTGCCTGGAGTTCTCTTAGCAATCAGCCCCAGCATTTT
TRBJ2-1 - TRBV9 - CASSVAGSGHEQFF TGTGCCAGCAGCGTAGCCGGTAGCGGCCATGAGCAGTTCTTC
TRBJ2-7 - TRBV10-2 - CASSEKPKGEQYF TGCGCCAGCAGTGAAAAGCCCAAGGGCGAGCAGTACTTC
TRBJ2-3 TRBD2 TRBV7-9 - CASSLDRAGGADTQYF TGTGCCAGCAGCTTAGATCGAGCGGGGGGCGCAGATACGCAGTATTTT
TRBJ1-2 TRBD1 TRBV2 few CASNRDSTNYGYTF TGTGCCAGCAACAGGGACAGTACGAACTATGGCTACACCTTC
TRBJ2-7 TRBD1 TRBV30 - CAWSVGGPYEQYF TGTGCCTGGAGTGTAGGGGGCCCCTACGAGCAGTACTTC
TRBJ1-2 - TRBV6-1 - CASSQAGYTF TGTGCCAGCAGTCAGGCTGGCTACACCTTC
TRBJ1-1 - TRBV7-8 - CASRLGGLGNTEAFF TGTGCCAGCAGGTTAGGTGGTTTGGGGAACACTGAAGCTTTCTTT
TRBJ2-1 TRBD1 TRBV7-6 few CASSWGQGDTQFF TGTGCCAGCAGCTGGGGACAGGGAGACACGCAGTTCTTC
TRBJ2-1 - TRBV7-9 - CASSPRGGSSLQGGNEQFF TGTGCCAGCAGCCCGAGGGGGGGCTCATCCCTCCAGGGCGGTAATGAGCAGTTCTTC
TRBJ2-1 - TRBV5-4 few CASSQTYNEQFF TGTGCCAGCAGCCAGACCTACAATGAGCAGTTCTTC
TRBJ1-1 - TRBV25-1 many CASSESRGGRTEAFF TGTGCCAGCAGTGAATCGCGGGGAGGGAGGACTGAAGCTTTCTTT
TRBJ2-1 TRBD2 TRBV9 - CASSTSGSGRGNEQFF TGTGCCAGCAGCACGAGCGGTAGCGGGAGAGGGAATGAGCAGTTCTTC
TRBJ2-3 - TRBV19 - CASSIQGRGAADTQYF TGTGCCAGTAGTATACAGGGCAGGGGAGCGGCAGATACGCAGTATTTT
TRBJ2-7 - TRBV29-1 - CSVGSQGVEQYF TGCAGCGTTGGATCCCAAGGGGTAGAGCAGTACTTC
TRBJ2-2 - TRBV28 few CASSLRGGTGELFF TGTGCCAGCAGTTTGAGGGGAGGCACCGGGGAGCTGTTTTTT
TRBJ1-2 - TRBV7-9 - CASSLAGPYGYTF TGTGCCAGCAGCTTAGCAGGGCCGTATGGCTACACCTTC
TRBJ1-2 - TRBV4-2 - CASSQEVDPANYGYTF TGTGCCAGCAGCCAAGAAGTCGATCCAGCTAACTATGGCTACACCTTC
TRBJ1-6 - TRBV2 - CASSERTGNSPLHF TGTGCCAGCAGTGAACGAACGGGTAATTCACCCCTCCACTTT
TRBJ2-2 TRBD2 TRBV27 - CAIAPGGTTGELFF TGTGCCATCGCACCGGGGGGAACTACCGGGGAGCTGTTTTTT
TRBJ1-1 - TRBV28 few CASSSGTPNTEAFF TGTGCCAGCAGTTCCGGGACACCGAACACTGAAGCTTTCTTT
TRBJ2-7 - TRBV4-2 - CASSQDLPNEQYF TGTGCCAGCAGCCAAGATCTCCCCAACGAGCAGTACTTC
TRBJ1-5 TRBD1 TRBV15 many CATSGTGDSNQPQHF TGTGCCACCAGCGGGACAGGGGATAGCAATCAGCCCCAGCATTTT
TRBJ2-7 - TRBV23-1 - CASSHPPGGESYEQYF TGCGCCAGCAGTCACCCGCCGGGCGGGGAGTCCTACGAGCAGTACTTC
TRBJ1-5 - TRBV6-5 few CASSPGQFSNQPQHF TGTGCCAGCAGCCCCGGACAGTTTAGCAATCAGCCCCAGCATTTT
TRBJ2-2 TRBD2 TRBV29-1 - CSVLGLAGINTGELFF TGCAGCGTTTTGGGACTAGCGGGAATAAACACCGGGGAGCTGTTTTTT